Below are 21 T cell receptor beta chains sequenced from a single sample in a study of blood T cells in healthy people across ages. A second PCR, run for roughly 7 to 11 cycles, used a sample-barcoded 5' primer plus a J-beta primer mix. TCRdb recomputed calls from the 5' RACE reads with MiXCR, one row per CDR3 protein. The sample consists of 250,000 to 300,000 distinct CDR3 sequences, around 29% of them appearing once. The sample taken for sequencing was blood. Receptors were obtained from a woman between 65 and 79 years old in good health.

The chain uses TRBV15 and TRBJ1-5; no clear D gene. Trimming removed 4 bases at V and 1 base at J, with 5 bases between. The CDR3 contains 13 residues. CDR1 and CDR2 (germline): LNHNV, YYDKDF (reference sequence). The CDR3 bases are TGTGCCACCAGCATAAGAAGCAATCAGCCCCAGCATTTT. This sequence encodes CATSIRSNQPQHF. The variable domain in full, completed from reference TRBV15 and TRBJ1-5, reads DAMVIQNPRYQVTQFGKPVTLSCSQTLNHNVMYWYQQKSSQAPKLLFHYYDKDFNNEADTPDNFQSRRPNTSFCFLDIRSPGLGDTAMYLCATSIRSNQPQHFGDGTRLSIL.

V and J are TRBV5-1 and TRBJ2-5; D is perhaps TRBD2 (5 bases). V was pared by 3 bases and J by 3 bases, with 12 bases between. There are 14 residues in the CDR3. Germline-derived CDR1 and CDR2 are SGHRS and YFSETQ. CDR3 in DNA: TGCGCCAGCAGCTGGTCCGGGGAGAAAGAGACCCAGTACTTC. Its protein is CASSWSGEKETQYF. Supplemented by reference TRBV5-1 and TRBJ2-5, the full variable domain reads KAGVTQTPRYLIKTRGQQVTLSCSPISGHRSVSWYQQTPGQGLQFLFEYFSETQRNKGNFPGRFSGRQFSNSRSEMNVSTLELGDSALYLCASSWSGEKETQYFGPGTRLLVL.

V usage is TRBV29-1 and J usage is TRBJ2-7; D is unclear. Between the trimmed V and J ends, which lost 5 bases and 0 bases, there was a span of 17 bases. This CDR3 is 15 amino acids long. Per germline, CDR1 SQVTM and CDR2 ANQGSEA. CDR3: CSVSGETVGSYEQYF. CDR3 sequence (DNA): TGCAGCGTTTCTGGAGAGACGGTGGGCTCCTACGAGCAGTACTTC.

This rearrangement joins TRBV6-6 to TRBJ1-2; 7 positions match TRBD1. CDR1 is MNHNY, CDR2 SVGAGI, per germline (reference sequence). The CDR3 totals 15 residues. Losses at the gene ends were 4 bases for V and 4 bases for J; bases not matched to a gene: 9. DNA of the CDR3: TGTGCCAGCAGTTTCCCGACAGGGACCGGCTATGGCTACACCTTC. Translating it yields CASSFPTGTGYGYTF.

V gene TRBV5-1 combines with J gene TRBJ2-5; D is perhaps TRBD2 (5 bases). The germline gives CDR1 SGHRS, CDR2 YFSETQ. This CDR3 comprises 14 residues. The germline V and J ends were trimmed by 0 bases and 4 bases, with 10 bases remaining between them. DNA for the CDR3: TGCGCCAGCAGCTTGGGGCCTAGCCGAGAGACCCAGTACTTC. Translated, it gives CASSLGPSRETQYF.

This clonotype was seen more than once but under ten times. The chain joins TRBV20-1 to TRBJ2-3, with 7 bases fitting TRBD2. The CDR3 spans 14 residues. Trimming took 3 bases from V and 2 from J; bases not matched to a gene: 5. CDR1 is DFQATT, CDR2 SNEGSKA, per germline (reference sequence). CDR3 bases: TGCAGTGCTAGTCCCGGGACTACCACAGATACGCAGTATTTT. This translates into CSASPGTTTDTQYF.

This clonotype was found a few times. DNA for the CDR3: TGTGCCACCAGCAGAGATGTAGGGGCGAACCAAGAGACCCAGTACTTC. Translated: CATSRDVGANQETQYF. The V gene is TRBV15, the J gene TRBJ2-5; possible D gene TRBD1, 5 bases. CDR3 size: 16 residues. Trimming took 0 bases from V and 0 from J, leaving 11 bases between them. Looked up from germline, CDR1 is LNHNV and CDR2 is YYDKDF (reference sequence).

The J gene is TRBJ2-1, the V gene TRBV5-1; 7 positions match TRBD2. The V segment lost 5 bases and the J segment 8 bases; nucleotides outside the gene matches: 13. CDR1 and CDR2 (germline): SGHRS, YFSETQ. The CDR3 has 15 residues. CDR3 sequence: CASSGTGGLRYEQFF. The CDR3 bases are TGCGCCAGCAGTGGCACCGGGGGACTAAGGTATGAGCAGTTCTTC.

Turning to this clonotype: A junction end diverges from the germline sequence, so it may reflect a read error. The chain uses TRBV18 and TRBJ2-5, with 10 bases that match TRBD2. Germline CDR1 and CDR2: KGHSH and LQKENI. This CDR3 is built from 16 residues. The CDR3 nucleotides are TGTGCCAGCTCACGACGGACTAGCGGAGAGGTAGAGACCCAGTGCTTC. Translation gives CASSRRTSGEVETQCF.

The chain has TRBV28 and TRBJ2-5, with 8 bases fitting TRBD2. CDR3 size: 17 residues. The V gene's germline CDR1 is MDHEN and CDR2 SYDVKM. Germline trimming cut 3 bases from V and 1 base from J; bases unmatched to any gene: 10. CDR3 nucleotides: TGTGCCAGCAGTTTGAGGGCTAGCGGGCCCCTCCAAGAGACCCAGTACTTC. Amino acid sequence: CASSLRASGPLQETQYF.

This clonotype appeared many times. The germline gene is not matched at one end of the junction; a read error may be the cause. The J gene is TRBJ2-5, the V gene TRBV6-5; 9 bases are shared with TRBD2. The CDR3 runs to 12 residues. Per germline, CDR1 MNHEY and CDR2 SVGAGI. This CDR3 reads CASRAGGTSMVF. The DNA for the CDR3 is TGTGCCAGCAGGGCGGGGGGGACTAGCATGGTCTTC.

This clonotype was seen only a few times. Because the CDR3 is missing its conserved closing phenylalanine or tryptophan, this is likely a read error. CDR3 sequence: CSAQMTGGEGQPQHY. The CDR3 DNA reads as TGCAGTGCTCAGATGACAGGAGGGGAAGGGCAGCCCCAGCATTAT. The chain recombines TRBV20-1 with TRBJ1-5; weak D call: TRBD1 (6 bases). The V and J ends lost 5 bases and 7 bases respectively, with 21 bases between them. Germline V CDR1 and CDR2: DFQATT, SNEGSKA (reference sequence). This CDR3 spans 15 amino acids.

The rearrangement joins TRBV20-1 to TRBJ2-7; no clear D. Germline lookup yields CDR1 DFQATT and CDR2 SNEGSKA (reference sequence). The CDR3 runs to 15 residues. The V and J ends lost 6 bases and 2 bases respectively, with 20 bases between them. CDR3 sequence reads: CSAILGRSPTYEQYF. The DNA for the CDR3 is TGCAGTGCAATCCTAGGGCGGTCTCCTACCTACGAGCAGTACTTC.

This clonotype has just a few counts. The J gene is TRBJ2-1, the V gene TRBV20-1; D gene ambiguous. The CDR3 spans 14 residues. Looked up from germline, CDR1 is DFQATT and CDR2 is SNEGSKA (reference sequence). V shed 8 bases and J shed 0 bases, with 14 bases lying between them. CDR3 sequence (DNA): TGCAGTCCCTTGGCTACGAGCTCCTACAATGAGCAGTTCTTC. Its protein product is CSPLATSSYNEQFF.

This clonotype was seen many times. The V call is TRBV5-6, the J call TRBJ2-2; 8 bases align to TRBD1. Losses at the gene ends were 0 bases for V and 1 base for J; bases not matched to a gene: 5. Germline CDR1 SGHDT, CDR2 YYEEEE. This CDR3 is built from 17 residues. CDR3 sequence reads: CASSLDDRGRNTGELFF. The CDR3 DNA reads TGTGCCAGCAGCTTGGACGACAGGGGCCGGAACACCGGGGAGCTGTTTTTT.

The rearrangement links TRBV20-1 to TRBJ1-5; D is perhaps TRBD1 (5 bases). V lost 3 bases, J lost 1 base, and 7 bases lay in between. CDR1 and CDR2 from the germline V gene are DFQATT and SNEGSKA (reference sequence). The CDR3 spans 13 residues. CDR3 amino acids: CSASWTSNQPQHF. The CDR3 nucleotides are TGCAGTGCTAGTTGGACAAGCAATCAGCCCCAGCATTTT.

This clonotype has just a few counts. The gene calls are TRBV7-2 and TRBJ1-1; D gene uncertain. This CDR3 has 14 amino acids. CDR1 is SGHTA and CDR2 is FQGNSA in the germline V gene. V was clipped by 1 base and J by 9 bases, with 15 bases between them. The CDR3 spells CASSLGFRPLQAFF. In nucleotides, the CDR3 is TGTGCCAGCAGCTTAGGTTTCAGACCCCTTCAAGCTTTCTTT.

This clonotype was recorded a few times. V and J are TRBV6-5 and TRBJ2-1; the match to TRBD2 covers 15 bases. Germline CDR1 reads MNHEY; CDR2 reads SVGAGI. CDR3 length: 16 amino acids. The V and J ends lost 7 bases and 1 base, in that order; junction bases with no gene match: 2. Here the CDR3 DNA reads TGTGCCAGCATGGGACTAGCGGGAGGTTCCTACAATGAGCAGTTCTTC. Protein: CASMGLAGGSYNEQFF.

The V call is TRBV7-9, the J call TRBJ1-6; D ambiguous. The CDR3 is 15 amino acids. From germline, CDR1 is SEHNR and CDR2 FQNEAQ (reference sequence). The V gene lost 4 bases and the J gene lost 7 bases, with 14 bases spanning the gap. CDR3 in amino acids: CASSSSRHGNSPLHF. DNA for the CDR3: TGTGCCAGCAGCTCATCTAGACATGGAAATTCACCCCTCCACTTT.

The rearrangement joins TRBV7-2 to TRBJ2-2; 8 bases are shared with TRBD2. The CDR3 is made up of 16 amino acids. Unmatched junction bases numbered 12, after V lost 5 bases and J lost 7 bases. Germline CDR1 and CDR2: SGHTA and FQGNSA. The CDR3 region is CASSPRRGLVGGELFF. In nucleotides, the CDR3 is TGTGCCAGCAGCCCAAGGAGGGGACTAGTTGGCGGGGAGCTGTTTTTT.

The chain joins TRBV5-1 to TRBJ2-3, with D unclear. Per the germline V gene, CDR1 is SGHRS and CDR2 is YFSETQ. V lost 0 bases to trimming and J lost 3 bases, with 8 bases between them. This CDR3 has 14 amino acids. Here the CDR3 DNA reads TGCGCCAGCAGCTTGGTGGTCCAGACAGATACGCAGTATTTT. This translates into CASSLVVQTDTQYF. Variable domain in full (rest from reference TRBV5-1 and TRBJ2-3): KAGVTQTPRYLIKTRGQQVTLSCSPISGHRSVSWYQQTPGQGLQFLFEYFSETQRNKGNFPGRFSGRQFSNSRSEMNVSTLELGDSALYLCASSLVVQTDTQYFGPGTRLTVL.